The TCR beta chain described here comes from a study of CD8 T cells in Susac syndrome. With random hexamers, about 0.5 to 1 ug RNA was reverse transcribed. TCRdb reprocessed the immunoSEQ multiplex PCR reads with MiXCR, giving one entry per CDR3 protein. The table has roughly 150,000 distinct CDR3 sequences, approximately 95% seen once. Germline V gene data show CDR1 as SGHTA and CDR2 as FQGTGA. The CDR3 consists of 14 residues. V gave up 5 bases and J gave up 10 bases, with 18 bases separating them. The patients with Susac syndrome satisfied recently defined diagnostic criteria for either definite or probable disease.

The chain recombines TRBV7-3 with TRBJ2-1; D may be TRBD1 or TRBD2 (6 bases each). Sequencing used CD4+ T cells from PBMCs. This sequence originates from a human donor with Susac syndrome. The CDR3 region is CASSPSRGVREQFF. The CDR3, as DNA: TGTGCCAGCAGCCCATCGAGGGGGGTACGCGAGCAGTTCTTC.